Given below is one T cell receptor beta chain in context. Its specific antigen is unknown. One base away there is no much larger clone; base qualities are not given. This specimen comes from a study of blood T cell repertoires in COVID-19 (dated by TCRdb to 2020 to 2022). Looking at the study overall: Collaborator samples came from the United States, Italy and Spain and covered acute and convalescent phases of COVID-19. Where available, HLA class I and class II types were obtained from metadata supplied by the sample provider rather than from assay-based typing. Deeply sampled blood TCRbeta repertoires from subjects exposed to, actively infected with, or recovered from COVID-19 were included in the dataset. Samples came from the ongoing ImmuneRACE study (first 160 participants) plus 1,254 subjects from 6 global collaborators. Nearly every sample came with metadata listing a de-identified subject ID, COVID-19 status, age in years and sex. A freely available public database, intended as a resource for researchers studying the immune response to SARS-CoV-2, is where the repertoires were released. The prospective study material was composed of cDNA or gDNA derived from T cells, B-cell-depleted T cells, or PBMCs. What the study reported, not specific to this receptor: The amount of clinical and demographic metadata varied by source and participant and was provided uncurated.

Collaborating institutions collected whole blood in K2EDTA tubes following their own protocols. For TCRbeta analysis, collaborator samples were shipped as frozen whole blood, as isolated PBMCs, or as DNA extracted from either sample type. As encoded in the germline V gene, CDR1 is SGHDT while CDR2 is YYEEEE. Spanning cysteine to phenylalanine, the CDR3 consists of 16 amino acids. Kept here is only the CDR3 DNA, which spans 48 bases and is read in frame from base 1. V is cut by 4 bases and J by 1 base, and the space between the germline ends is 14 bases. The immunoSEQ Assay, a bias-controlled multiplex PCR, was used to amplify TCRbeta CDR3 regions from genomic DNA. On the study's bioinformatics: The number of nucleated cells in each sample was estimated from the amplification of reference gene primers within the assay. To quantify the absolute abundance of each unique TCRbeta CDR3 rearrangement, sequence reads were collapsed and filtered. For each sample, productive Simpson clonality was calculated by taking the square root of Simpson's diversity index across productive rearrangements. TCRdb took this table from immuneACCESS and kept in-frame rearrangements with V and J called. Such tables lack part of the clones; where checked against another copy, unresolved V genes explain under half of the gap, and the rest is unexplained. V and J calls plus clone size are reproduced from that table; the DNA served to infer D and trimming. The sample profile shows some 200,000 clones; approximately 82% of them were found once. Less than 15% of the sample is taken by the ten largest.

The source of this sequence is a human donor in a cohort sampled during active COVID-19. The V gene is TRBV5-6 and the J gene is TRBJ2-2, and perhaps TRBD1 as D gene, on 6 matching bases. Sequencing was carried out using peripheral blood. At the DNA level, the sequence is TGTGCCAGCAGCCCACCGAACAGGGTGAACACCGGGGAGCTGTTTTTT. Translated, it reads CASSPPNRVNTGELFF.